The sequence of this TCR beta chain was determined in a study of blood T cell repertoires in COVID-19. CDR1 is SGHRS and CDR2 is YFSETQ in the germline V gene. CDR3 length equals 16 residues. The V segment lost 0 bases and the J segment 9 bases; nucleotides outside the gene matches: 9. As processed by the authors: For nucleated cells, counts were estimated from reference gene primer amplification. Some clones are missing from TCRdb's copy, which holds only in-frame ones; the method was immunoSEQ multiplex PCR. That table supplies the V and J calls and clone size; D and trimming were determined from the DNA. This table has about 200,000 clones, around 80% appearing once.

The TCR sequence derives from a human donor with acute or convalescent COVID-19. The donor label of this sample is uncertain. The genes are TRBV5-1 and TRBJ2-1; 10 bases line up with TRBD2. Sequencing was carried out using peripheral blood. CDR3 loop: CASSLASGSQRGEQFF. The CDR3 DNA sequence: TGCGCCAGCAGCTTGGCTAGCGGGAGTCAACGCGGTGAGCAGTTCTTC.